A single sample gave rise to the 19 T cell receptor beta chains below, sequenced in a study of CD8+ T cells in alopecia areata. It was cDNA, reverse transcribed from extracted RNA, that served as the sequencing template. TCRdb's copy holds only in-frame clones and misses some; the assay was immunoSEQ multiplex PCR. The sample contains over 100,000 clones, none occurring once; around 20% lies in the top ten. The sequencing sample was made of lesional skin. These receptors all stem from a C3H/HeJ mouse with alopecia areata. MHC haplotype of the strain: H2-k.

Worth noting for this clone: These gene names are mouse names. The read terminates 4 residues ahead of where the CDR3 ends, so the germline J gene completes it. The J gene is TRBJ2-4, the V gene TRBV13-3; possibly TRBD1 for D (6 bases). CDR1 is NNHDY, CDR2 SYVADS, per germline. CDR3 size: 15 residues. V dropped 5 bases and J dropped 0 bases, with 13 bases sitting between them. CDR3 DNA (partial): TGTGCCAGCAGCGGGGACAAATCTAGTCAAAAC. As protein: CASSGDKSSQN. The entire CDR3 reads CASSGDKSSQNTLYF.

This clone was counted between two and nine times. Mouse gene names and germline throughout. The read terminates 4 residues before the CDR3 end, so the remaining end is supplied by the germline J gene. V usage is TRBV17 and J usage is TRBJ1-4; the match to TRBD1 covers 8 bases. Germline V gene data show CDR1 as MNHDT and CDR2 as YYDKIL. The CDR3 is 15 residues long. CDR3 region: CASSRDSGGGERLFF. The CDR3 DNA, read in part, is TGTGCTAGCAGTAGAGATTCAGGGGGCGGCGAA.

The table lists this clone with a few counts. Mouse germline and gene names are used. The read terminates 4 residues ahead of where the CDR3 ends, so the germline J gene completes it. The chain joins TRBV19 to TRBJ1-2; the match to TRBD1 covers 8 bases. Germline loops: CDR1 FNHDT, CDR2 SITEND (reference sequence). V lost 2 bases and J lost 4; bases outside the gene matches: 4. This CDR3 region has 14 residues. CDR3 bases read: TGTGCCAGCAGTATGAGACAGGGGTTCTCC. Its protein is CASSMRQGFS. The entire CDR3 is CASSMRQGFSDYTF.

Comments on this clone: Gene names denote mouse genes. With the read ending 4 residues before the CDR3 end, the germline J gene is used to fill in that end. The chain uses TRBV19 and TRBJ2-5; 8 nucleotides align to TRBD2. This CDR3 is 15 amino acids long. The trim removed 0 bases at V and 2 bases at J, leaving 2 bases unmatched. The V gene's germline CDR1 is FNHDT and CDR2 SITEND (reference sequence). CDR3 bases read: TGTGCCAGCAGTATAGATGGGGGGGGCCAAGAC. Protein product: CASSIDGGGQD. From start to end, the CDR3 is CASSIDGGGQDTQYF.

In the case of this clone: The listed genes are named as in mouse. The CDR3 extends 4 residues past the end of the read, so its final part is completed from the germline J gene. The V gene is TRBV17, the J gene TRBJ2-7, with D perhaps TRBD1 (6 bases). The V end was cut by 1 base, the J end by 0 bases, with 10 bases between. CDR1 and CDR2 from the germline V gene are MNHDT and YYDKIL. The CDR3 spans 15 residues. CDR3 residues: CASSRGSGDSYEQYF. Incomplete CDR3 DNA: TGTGCTAGCAGTAGAGGTTCAGGGGACTCCTAT.

The sample holds a few counts of this clone. Here the gene names and germline are mouse. The read finishes 4 residues shy of the CDR3 end, and the germline J gene is used to complete it. V and J are TRBV1 and TRBJ2-5; maybe TRBD2 (5 bases). Germline V gene sequence: CDR1 NSQYPW, CDR2 LRSPGD (reference sequence). This CDR3 region has 15 residues. The CDR3 is CTCSADLGAHDTQYF. CDR3 bases read: TGCACCTGCAGTGCAGATCTGGGTGCTCACGAC.

This clone was seen a handful of times. Gene names and germline match the mouse. The observed sequence ends 4 residues before the CDR3 terminus, with the missing tail filled in from the germline J gene. This chain uses TRBV19 with TRBJ2-3; D possibly corresponds to TRBD2 (7 bases). CDR1 FNHDT and CDR2 SITEND come from the germline V gene (reference sequence). This CDR3 contains 15 residues. With 2 bases removed from V and 1 base from J, the gap between germline ends came to 11 bases. The sequenced part of the CDR3 DNA is TGTGCCAGCAGTATGGGGGGCTTGGGTGCAGAA. Residues: CASSMGGLGAE. The CDR3 in its entirety is CASSMGGLGAETLYF.

On this clone itself: Any gene name here is a mouse gene name. The observed sequence ends 4 residues before the CDR3 terminus, with the missing tail filled in from the germline J gene. The chain employs TRBV1 and TRBJ2-5, with D maybe TRBD1 (5 bases). CDR1 and CDR2 (germline): NSQYPW, LRSPGD (reference sequence). The CDR3 has 16 residues. V lost 0 bases, J lost 3 bases, and 13 bases lay in between. The sequenced part of the CDR3 DNA is TGCACCTGCAGTGCAGATCAGACAGTCAAACAAGAC. This translates into CTCSADQTVKQD. The entire CDR3 is CTCSADQTVKQDTQYF.

This clone was counted only a few times. These gene names are mouse names. The read falls 4 residues short of the CDR3 end, and the missing part is taken from the germline J gene. V is TRBV13-2 and J is TRBJ1-1; TRBD1 aligns across 7 bases. CDR1 and CDR2 from the germline V gene are NNHNN and SYGAGS (reference sequence). The CDR3 runs 15 residues. The V gene end was trimmed by 2 bases and the J gene end by 1 base; junction bases not matched to a gene: 5. The DNA read from the CDR3 is TGTGCCAGCGGTGACCCCGACAGGGTAAACACA. Protein sequence: CASGDPDRVNT. Given in full, the CDR3 is CASGDPDRVNTEVFF.

This clone occurred a few times. Gene names are mouse gene names. The sequenced fragment ends 4 residues before the CDR3 boundary, so the rest is inferred from the germline J gene. The chain joins TRBV1 to TRBJ2-3, with D perhaps matching TRBD1 (6 bases). Per the germline V gene, CDR1 is NSQYPW and CDR2 is LRSPGD (reference sequence). The CDR3 is 16 amino acids. Trimming took 0 bases from V and 1 from J, leaving 11 bases between them. The CDR3 bases that were read are TGCACCTGCAGTGCAGACACAGGGCATGGTGCAGAA. Translation gives CTCSADTGHGAE. The entire CDR3 protein is CTCSADTGHGAETLYF.

On this clone: Mouse germline and gene names are used. The read is 4 residues too short to cover the CDR3 end, so that end is filled in from the germline J gene. This chain links TRBV13-3 with TRBJ1-4, with D tentatively TRBD1 (5 bases). This CDR3 spans 15 amino acids. Germline V lookup: CDR1 NNHDY, CDR2 SYVADS. The V end was cut by 1 base, the J end by 3 bases, with 10 bases between. Partial CDR3 DNA: TGTGCCAGCAGTGATCATGGACAAACCAACGAA. Translating it yields CASSDHGQTNE. In full, the CDR3 reads CASSDHGQTNERLFF.

This clone was detected a few times. Mouse gene names and germline throughout. The read gets to within 4 residues of the CDR3 end, and the germline J gene fills in the rest. J is TRBJ2-1 and V is TRBV31; 9 positions match TRBD2. Germline CDR1 reads GKSSPN; CDR2 reads SITVG. CDR3 length equals 15 residues. CDR3: CAWSPPGWGGAEQFF. The CDR3 DNA, read in part, is TGTGCCTGGAGTCCCCCAGGGTGGGGGGGCGCT.

As concerns this clone: Each gene name is a mouse one. Read data end 4 residues before the CDR3 end; the end is taken from the germline J gene. The chain has TRBV19 and TRBJ1-4; 7 positions match TRBD1. The germline gives CDR1 FNHDT, CDR2 SITEND (reference sequence). J was trimmed by 0 bases and V by 2 bases; bases with no gene match: 4. The CDR3 has 16 residues. The chain's CDR3 is CASSIDRDLSNERLFF. The covered CDR3 bases are TGTGCCAGCAGTATTGACAGGGACCTTTCCAACGAA.

Turning to this clone: The genes are named according to mouse. With the read ending 4 residues before the CDR3 end, the germline J gene is used to fill in that end. The gene calls are TRBV13-3 and TRBJ2-3; 7 bases agree with TRBD2. Trimming cost V 2 bases and J 3 bases; bases outside gene matches: 6. The CDR3 extends over 15 amino acids. The germline V gene has CDR1 NNHDY and CDR2 SYVADS. CDR3 amino acids: CASSDWGNGAETLYF. Incomplete CDR3 DNA: TGTGCCAGCAGTGACTGGGGGAATGGGGCAGAA.

This clone was counted between two and nine times. The genes are named according to mouse. Sequencing ends 4 residues short of the CDR3 end; the germline J gene provides the rest. The J gene is TRBJ2-5, the V gene TRBV1; TRBD1 is a possible D gene (6 bases). CDR3 size: 14 residues. Germline V lookup: CDR1 NSQYPW, CDR2 LRSPGD (reference sequence). V dropped 3 bases and J dropped 1 base, with 8 bases sitting between them. The CDR3 spells CTCSARQDQDTQYF. The covered CDR3 bases are TGCACCTGCAGTGCTCGACAGGACCAAGAC. The full variable domain, completed using reference TRBV1 and TRBJ2-5, is VTLLEQNPRWRLVPRGQAVNLRCILKNSQYPWMSWYQQDLQKQLQWLFTLRSPGDKEVKSLPGADYLATRVTDTELRLQVANMSQGRTLYCTCSARQDQDTQYFGPGTRLLVL.

This clone was counted between two and nine times. Gene and germline names: mouse. The CDR3 extends 4 residues past the end of the read, so its final part is completed from the germline J gene. The chain couples TRBV13-3 to TRBJ1-4; TRBD1 is a possible D gene (6 bases). Trimming removed 1 base at V and 0 bases at J, with 10 bases between. The CDR3 is 16 amino acids. CDR1 NNHDY and CDR2 SYVADS come from the germline V gene. The sequenced CDR3 bases are TGTGCCAGCAGTGATAGGGGGGCCCTTTCCAACGAA. Protein sequence: CASSDRGALSNE. Given in full, the CDR3 is CASSDRGALSNERLFF.

Regarding this clone: The genes are named according to mouse. The read comes to an end 4 residues before the CDR3 does, leaving the germline J gene to fill in the end. The chain uses TRBV13-3 and TRBJ2-1; 7 bases match TRBD2. V dropped 0 bases and J dropped 1; count of bases not matched to a gene: 7. The CDR3 is 17 residues long. Germline V gives CDR1 NNHDY, CDR2 SYVADS. The DNA read from the CDR3 is TGTGCCAGCAGTGATGTGGTGGGGGGATGGAACTATGCT. It translates to CASSDVVGGWNYA. The entire CDR3 protein reads CASSDVVGGWNYAEQFF.

This clone was counted only a few times. All gene names here are mouse names. The CDR3: CASSMYDRGFAEQFF. The sequenced CDR3 bases are TGTGCCAGCAGTATGTACGACAGGGGGTTTGCT. V and J are TRBV19 and TRBJ2-1; 9 nucleotides agree with TRBD1. Sequencing ends 4 residues short of the CDR3 end; the germline J gene provides the rest. CDR1 and CDR2 from the germline V gene are FNHDT and SITEND (reference sequence). With V trimmed by 2 bases and J by 6 bases, 6 bases remained unmatched. The CDR3 contains 15 residues.

Concerning this clone itself: The gene symbols are mouse symbols. The read finishes 4 residues shy of the CDR3 end, and the germline J gene is used to complete it. This rearrangement joins TRBV16 to TRBJ2-7, with D possibly TRBD2 on 6 matching bases. CDR1 and CDR2 from the germline V gene are SGHSA and FRNQAP. Trimming left V 0 bases short and J 0 bases short, with 9 bases between. The CDR3 runs 15 residues. The CDR3 spells CASSLDLGSSYEQYF. The CDR3 bases that were read are TGTGCAAGCAGCTTAGATCTGGGGAGCTCCTAT.